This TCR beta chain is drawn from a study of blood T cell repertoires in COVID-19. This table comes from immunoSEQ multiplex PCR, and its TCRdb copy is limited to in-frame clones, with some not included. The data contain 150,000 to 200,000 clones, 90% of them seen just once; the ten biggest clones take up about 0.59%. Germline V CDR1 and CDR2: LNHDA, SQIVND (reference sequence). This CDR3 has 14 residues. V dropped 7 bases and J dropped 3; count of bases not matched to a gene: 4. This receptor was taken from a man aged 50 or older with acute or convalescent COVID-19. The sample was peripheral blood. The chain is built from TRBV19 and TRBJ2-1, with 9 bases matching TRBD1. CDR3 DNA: TGTGCCAGTATGAGGACAGGGGACTACAATGAGCAGTTCTTC. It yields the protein CASMRTGDYNEQFF.